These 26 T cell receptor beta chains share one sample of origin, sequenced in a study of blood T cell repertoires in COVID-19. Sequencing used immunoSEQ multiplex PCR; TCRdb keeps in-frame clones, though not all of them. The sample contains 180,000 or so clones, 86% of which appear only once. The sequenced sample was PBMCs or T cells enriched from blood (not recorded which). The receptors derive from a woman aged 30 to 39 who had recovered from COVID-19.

The CDR3 DNA is TGTGCCAGCAAGGAGAGATTCTACACTGAAGCTTTCTTT. This sequence encodes CASKERFYTEAFF. The rearrangement joins TRBV2 to TRBJ1-1, with D unclear. Germline V CDR1 and CDR2: SNHLY, FYNNEI. The CDR3 sequence is 13 residues long. V was cut by 7 bases and J by 3 bases, with 12 bases left in between.

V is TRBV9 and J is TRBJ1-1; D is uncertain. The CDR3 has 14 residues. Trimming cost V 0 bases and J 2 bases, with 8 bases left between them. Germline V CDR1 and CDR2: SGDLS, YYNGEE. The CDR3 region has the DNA TGTGCCAGCAGCGTAGCCGGGAAAAACACTGAAGCTTTCTTT. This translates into CASSVAGKNTEAFF.

The CDR3 nucleotides are TGCGCCAGCAGCTGGGACAGTCCCTCTGGAAACACCATATATTTT. Amino acid sequence: CASSWDSPSGNTIYF. The chain is built from TRBV5-1 and TRBJ1-3, with TRBD1 matching over 7 bases. J gave up 0 bases and V 3 bases, and 3 bases lay outside the gene matches. CDR3 length: 15 residues. The germline CDR1 and CDR2 sequences are SGHRS and YFSETQ.

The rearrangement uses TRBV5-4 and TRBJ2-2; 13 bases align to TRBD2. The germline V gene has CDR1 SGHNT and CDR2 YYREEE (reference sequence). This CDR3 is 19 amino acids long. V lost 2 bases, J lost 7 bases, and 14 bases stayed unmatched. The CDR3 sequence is CASSFTQLLAGGPNGELFF. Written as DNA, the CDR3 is TGTGCCAGCAGCTTCACGCAACTACTAGCGGGAGGGCCTAACGGGGAGCTGTTTTTT.

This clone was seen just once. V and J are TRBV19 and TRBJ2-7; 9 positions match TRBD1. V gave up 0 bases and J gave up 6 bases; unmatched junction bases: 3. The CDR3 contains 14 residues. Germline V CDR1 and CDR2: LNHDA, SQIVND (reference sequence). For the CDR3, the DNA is TGTGCCAGTAGTATAGATTGGACAGGGGCCGAGCAGTACTTC. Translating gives CASSIDWTGAEQYF. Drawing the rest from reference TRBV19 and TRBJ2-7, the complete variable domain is DGGITQSPKYLFRKEGQNVTLSCEQNLNHDAMYWYRQDPGQGLRLIYYSQIVNDFQKGDIAEGYSVSREKKESFPLTVTSAQKNPTAFYLCASSIDWTGAEQYFGPGTRLTVT.

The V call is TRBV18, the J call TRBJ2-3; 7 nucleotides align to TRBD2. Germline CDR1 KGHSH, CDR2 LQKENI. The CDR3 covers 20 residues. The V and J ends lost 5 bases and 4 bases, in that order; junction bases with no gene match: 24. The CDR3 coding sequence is TGTGCCAGCTCAGAGACGAACGGGCGGGAGAGGGTACTACGATCAGATACGCAGTATTTT. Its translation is CASSETNGRERVLRSDTQYF.

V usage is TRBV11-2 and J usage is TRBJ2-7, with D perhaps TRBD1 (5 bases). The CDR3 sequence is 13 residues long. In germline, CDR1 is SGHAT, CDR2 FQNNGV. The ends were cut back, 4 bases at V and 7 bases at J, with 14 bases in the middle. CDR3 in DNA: TGTGCCAGCAGCTCAACCCGAAGACAGGAGCAGTACTTC. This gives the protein CASSSTRRQEQYF.

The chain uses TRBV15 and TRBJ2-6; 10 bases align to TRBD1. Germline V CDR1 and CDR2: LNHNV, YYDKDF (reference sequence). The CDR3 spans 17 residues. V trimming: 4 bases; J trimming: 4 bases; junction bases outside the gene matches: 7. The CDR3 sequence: CATSKTGGMGGANVLTF. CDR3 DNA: TGTGCCACCAGCAAGACAGGGGGCATGGGAGGGGCCAACGTCCTGACTTTC.

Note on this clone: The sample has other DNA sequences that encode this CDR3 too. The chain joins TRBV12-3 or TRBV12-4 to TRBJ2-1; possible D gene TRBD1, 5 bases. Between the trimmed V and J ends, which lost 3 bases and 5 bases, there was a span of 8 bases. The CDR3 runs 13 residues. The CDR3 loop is CASSLTRDNEQFF. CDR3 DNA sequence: TGTGCCAGCAGTTTGACCAGGGACAATGAGCAGTTCTTC.

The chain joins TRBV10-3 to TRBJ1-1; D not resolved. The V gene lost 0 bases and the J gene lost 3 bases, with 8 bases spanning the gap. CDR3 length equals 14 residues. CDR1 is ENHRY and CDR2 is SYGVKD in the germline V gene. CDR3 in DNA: TGTGCCATCAGTGAGTCTGCCCAGTACACTGAAGCTTTCTTT. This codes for CAISESAQYTEAFF.

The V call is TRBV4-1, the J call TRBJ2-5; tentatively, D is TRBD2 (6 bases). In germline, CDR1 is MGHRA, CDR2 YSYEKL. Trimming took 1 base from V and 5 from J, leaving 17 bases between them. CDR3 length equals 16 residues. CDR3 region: CASSQVFGRGRETQYF. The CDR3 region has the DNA TGCGCCAGCAGCCAAGTTTTTGGTAGAGGGAGGGAGACCCAGTACTTC.

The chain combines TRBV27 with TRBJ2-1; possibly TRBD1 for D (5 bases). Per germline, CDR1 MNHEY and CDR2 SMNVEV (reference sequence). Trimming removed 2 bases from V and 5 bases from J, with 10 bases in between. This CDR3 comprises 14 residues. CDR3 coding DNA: TGTGCCAGCAGTTTACAGGACACGAACAATGAGCAGTTCTTC. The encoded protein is CASSLQDTNNEQFF.

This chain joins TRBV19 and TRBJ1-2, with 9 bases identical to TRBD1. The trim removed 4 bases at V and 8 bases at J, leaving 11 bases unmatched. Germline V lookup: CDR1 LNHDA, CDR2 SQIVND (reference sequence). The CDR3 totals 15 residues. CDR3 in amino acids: CASSSPGQGIRGYTF. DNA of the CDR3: TGTGCCAGTAGTAGTCCGGGACAGGGAATTCGAGGCTACACCTTC.

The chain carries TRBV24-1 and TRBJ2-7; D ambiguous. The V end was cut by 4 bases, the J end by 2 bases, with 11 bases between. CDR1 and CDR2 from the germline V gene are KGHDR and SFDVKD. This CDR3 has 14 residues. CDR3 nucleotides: TGTGCCACCAGTGACCCGGGTCGGACCTACGAGCAGTACTTC. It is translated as CATSDPGRTYEQYF.

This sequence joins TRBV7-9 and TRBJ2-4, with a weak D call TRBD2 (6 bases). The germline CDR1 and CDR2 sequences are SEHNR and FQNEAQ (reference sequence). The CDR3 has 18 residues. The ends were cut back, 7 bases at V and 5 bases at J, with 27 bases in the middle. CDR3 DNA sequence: TGTGCCAGCAACCAGGTGGGAGGAGGGCGCGCTAGGGAAAACATTCAGTACTTC. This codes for CASNQVGGGRARENIQYF.

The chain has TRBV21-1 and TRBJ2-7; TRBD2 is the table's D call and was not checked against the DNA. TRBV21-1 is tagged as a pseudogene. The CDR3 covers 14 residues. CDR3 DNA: TGTGCCAGAAGGCCGAGGACTCTGCCCTACGAGCAGTACTTC. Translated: CARRPRTLPYEQYF.

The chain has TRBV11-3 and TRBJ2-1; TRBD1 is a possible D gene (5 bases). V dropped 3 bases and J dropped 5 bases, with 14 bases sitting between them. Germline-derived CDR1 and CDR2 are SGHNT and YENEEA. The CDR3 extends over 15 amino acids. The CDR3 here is CASSFRTPPDNEQFF. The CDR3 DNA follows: TGTGCCAGCAGCTTCCGGACACCCCCTGACAATGAGCAGTTCTTC.

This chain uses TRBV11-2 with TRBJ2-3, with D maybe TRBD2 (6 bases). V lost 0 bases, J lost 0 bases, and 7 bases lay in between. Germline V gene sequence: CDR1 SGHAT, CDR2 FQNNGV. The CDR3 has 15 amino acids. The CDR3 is CASSLEGTSTDTQYF. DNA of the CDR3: TGTGCCAGCAGCTTAGAGGGGACTAGCACAGATACGCAGTATTTT.

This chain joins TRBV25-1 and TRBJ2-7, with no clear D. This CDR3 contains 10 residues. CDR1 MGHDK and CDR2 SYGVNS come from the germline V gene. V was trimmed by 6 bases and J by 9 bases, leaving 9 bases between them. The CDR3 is CASRSAWQYF. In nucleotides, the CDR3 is TGTGCCAGCAGGTCCGCGTGGCAGTACTTC.

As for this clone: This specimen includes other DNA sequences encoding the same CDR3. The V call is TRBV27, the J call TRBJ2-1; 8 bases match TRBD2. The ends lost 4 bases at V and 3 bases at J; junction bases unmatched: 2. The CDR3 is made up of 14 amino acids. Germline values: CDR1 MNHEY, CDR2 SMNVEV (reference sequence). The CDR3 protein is CASSSGTSYNEQFF. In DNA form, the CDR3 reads TGTGCCAGCAGTTCCGGGACTAGCTACAATGAGCAGTTCTTC.

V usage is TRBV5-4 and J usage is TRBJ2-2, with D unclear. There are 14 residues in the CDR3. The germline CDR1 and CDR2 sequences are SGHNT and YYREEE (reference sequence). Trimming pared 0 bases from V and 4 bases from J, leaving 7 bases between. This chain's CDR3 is CASSLDSSTGELFF. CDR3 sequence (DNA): TGTGCCAGCAGCTTGGATTCCTCCACCGGGGAGCTGTTTTTT.

The CDR3 coding sequence is TGTGCCAGCAGTTTGGCCACTAGCGCCAACACCGGGGAGCTGTTTTTT. Protein product: CASSLATSANTGELFF. The J gene is TRBJ2-2, the V gene TRBV27, with 7 bases fitting TRBD2. Germline values: CDR1 MNHEY, CDR2 SMNVEV (reference sequence). J gave up 2 bases and V 3 bases, and 6 bases lay outside the gene matches. The CDR3 is 16 residues long.

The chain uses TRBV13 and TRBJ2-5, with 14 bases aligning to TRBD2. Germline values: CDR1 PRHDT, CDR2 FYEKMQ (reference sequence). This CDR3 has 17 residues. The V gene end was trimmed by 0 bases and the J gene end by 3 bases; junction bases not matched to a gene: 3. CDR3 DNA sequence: TGTGCCAGCAGCTTAGGGGGACTAGCGGGAGTTAAAGAGACCCAGTACTTC. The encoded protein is CASSLGGLAGVKETQYF.

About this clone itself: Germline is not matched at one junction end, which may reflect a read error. CDR3: CARSGISSYNEQFF. CDR3 in DNA: TGTGCCCGCAGCGGGATTAGCTCCTACAATGAGCAGTTCTTC. The rearrangement links TRBV6-4 to TRBJ2-1, with TRBD2 identical over 7 bases. Germline CDR1 is MRHNA and CDR2 is SNTAGT. CDR3 size: 14 residues.

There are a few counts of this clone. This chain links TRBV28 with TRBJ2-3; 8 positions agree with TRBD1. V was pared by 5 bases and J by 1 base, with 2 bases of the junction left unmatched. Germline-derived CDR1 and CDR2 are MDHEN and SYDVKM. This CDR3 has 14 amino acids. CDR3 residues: CASSTTGGTDTQYF. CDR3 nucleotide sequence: TGTGCCAGCAGTACGACAGGGGGCACAGATACGCAGTATTTT.

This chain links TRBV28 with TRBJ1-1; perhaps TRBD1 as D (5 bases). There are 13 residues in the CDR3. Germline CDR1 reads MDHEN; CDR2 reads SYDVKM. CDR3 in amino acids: CGGGRAGGTEAFF. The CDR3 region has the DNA TGTGGGGGGGGTAGGGCCGGAGGGACTGAAGCTTTCTTT.